This T cell receptor (beta chain) was recorded in a study of blood T cell repertoires in COVID-19. Background on the study: From the United States, Italy and Spain came samples of acute and convalescent COVID-19. PBMCs, B-cell-depleted T cells, or T cells provided the cDNA or gDNA that made up the material.

Original data processing: Using reference gene primer amplification, nucleated cell counts were estimated. The method was immunoSEQ multiplex PCR; TCRdb's version includes in-frame clones alone and lacks a portion of them. That table is the source of V, J and clone size, and D and trimming were worked out from the DNA. Counted here are some 100,000 clones, approximately 81% occurring once; the ten biggest clones make up 1.5% to 2%. The V gene lost 6 bases and the J gene lost 1 base, with 7 bases spanning the gap. Germline-derived CDR1 and CDR2 are KGHSH and LQKENI. The CDR3 runs 13 residues. Sequencing was done on a sample of peripheral blood. The chain recombines TRBV18 with TRBJ1-5; a possible D gene is TRBD1 (5 bases). The TCR originated in a woman in her seventies with active or convalescent COVID-19. The CDR3 loop reads CASSQGSNQPQHF. The CDR3 nucleotides read TGTGCCAGCTCGCAGGGAAGCAATCAGCCCCAGCATTTT.